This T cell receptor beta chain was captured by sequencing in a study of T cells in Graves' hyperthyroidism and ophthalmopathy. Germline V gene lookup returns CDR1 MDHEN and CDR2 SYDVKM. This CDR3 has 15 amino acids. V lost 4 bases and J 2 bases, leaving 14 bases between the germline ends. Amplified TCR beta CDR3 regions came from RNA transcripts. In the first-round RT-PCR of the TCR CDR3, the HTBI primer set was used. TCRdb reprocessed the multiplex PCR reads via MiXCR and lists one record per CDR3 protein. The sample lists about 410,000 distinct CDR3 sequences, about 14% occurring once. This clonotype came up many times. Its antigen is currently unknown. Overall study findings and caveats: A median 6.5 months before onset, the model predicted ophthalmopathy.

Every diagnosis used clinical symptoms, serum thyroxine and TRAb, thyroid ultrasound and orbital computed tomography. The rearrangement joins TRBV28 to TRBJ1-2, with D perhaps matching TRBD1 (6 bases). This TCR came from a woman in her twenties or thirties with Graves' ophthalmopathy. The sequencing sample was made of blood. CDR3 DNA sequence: TGTGCCAGCAGTTACCGGTTGGGGGCCAACTATGGCTACACCTTC. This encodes CASSYRLGANYGYTF.